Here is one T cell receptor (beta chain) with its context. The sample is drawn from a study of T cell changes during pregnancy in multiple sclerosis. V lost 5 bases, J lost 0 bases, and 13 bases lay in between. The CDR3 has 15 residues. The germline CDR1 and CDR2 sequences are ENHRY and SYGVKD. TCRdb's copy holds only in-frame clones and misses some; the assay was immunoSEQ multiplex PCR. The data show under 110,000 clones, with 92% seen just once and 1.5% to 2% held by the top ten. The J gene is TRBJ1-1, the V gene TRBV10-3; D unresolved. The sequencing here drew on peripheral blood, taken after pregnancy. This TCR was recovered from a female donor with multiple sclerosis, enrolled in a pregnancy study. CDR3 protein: CAISPAQAMNTEAFF. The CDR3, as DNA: TGTGCCATCAGTCCGGCGCAGGCCATGAACACTGAAGCTTTCTTT.